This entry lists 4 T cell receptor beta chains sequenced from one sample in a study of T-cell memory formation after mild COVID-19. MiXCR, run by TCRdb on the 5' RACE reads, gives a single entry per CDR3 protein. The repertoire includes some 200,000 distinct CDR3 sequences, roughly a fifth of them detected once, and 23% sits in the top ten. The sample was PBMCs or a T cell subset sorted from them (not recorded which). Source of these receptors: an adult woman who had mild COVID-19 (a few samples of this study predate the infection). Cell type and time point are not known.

The CDR3 bases are TGTGCCAGCAGTTCCCCGGACCCGAATTCACCCCTCCACTTT. Its protein is CASSSPDPNSPLHF. The chain carries TRBV6-6 and TRBJ1-6; D is undetermined. V lost 4 bases and J 7 bases, leaving 11 bases between the germline ends. The germline V gene encodes CDR1 MNHNY and CDR2 SVGAGI (reference sequence). This CDR3 region has 14 residues.

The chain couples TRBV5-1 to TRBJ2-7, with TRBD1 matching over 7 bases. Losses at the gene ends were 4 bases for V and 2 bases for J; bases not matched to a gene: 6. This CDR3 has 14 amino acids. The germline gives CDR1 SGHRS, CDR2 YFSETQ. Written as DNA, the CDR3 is TGCGCCAGCAGCGGGACAGACTACACCTACGAGCAGTACTTC. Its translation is CASSGTDYTYEQYF.

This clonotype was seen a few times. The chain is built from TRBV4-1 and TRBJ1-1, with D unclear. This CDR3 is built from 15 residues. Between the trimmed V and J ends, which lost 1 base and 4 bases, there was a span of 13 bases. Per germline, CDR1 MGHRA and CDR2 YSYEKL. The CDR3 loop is CASSQVAGGTTEAFF. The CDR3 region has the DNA TGCGCCAGCAGCCAAGTCGCTGGTGGTACCACTGAAGCTTTCTTT.

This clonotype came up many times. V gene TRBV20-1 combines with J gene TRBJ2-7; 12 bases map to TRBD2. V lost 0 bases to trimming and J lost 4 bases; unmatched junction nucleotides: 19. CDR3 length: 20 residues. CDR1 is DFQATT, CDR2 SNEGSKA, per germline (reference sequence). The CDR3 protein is CSARDQVLAGGPSEVYEQYF. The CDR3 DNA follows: TGCAGTGCTAGAGATCAGGTGCTAGCGGGAGGGCCTTCAGAGGTATACGAGCAGTACTTC.